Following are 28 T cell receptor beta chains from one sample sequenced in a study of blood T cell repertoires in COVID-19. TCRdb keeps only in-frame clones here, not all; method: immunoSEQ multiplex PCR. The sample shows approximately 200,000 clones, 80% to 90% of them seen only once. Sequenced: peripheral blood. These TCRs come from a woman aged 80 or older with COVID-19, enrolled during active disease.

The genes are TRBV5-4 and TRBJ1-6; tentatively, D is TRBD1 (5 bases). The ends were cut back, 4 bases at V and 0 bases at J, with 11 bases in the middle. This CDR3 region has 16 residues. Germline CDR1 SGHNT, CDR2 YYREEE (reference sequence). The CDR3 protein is CASSLDRSSYNSPLHF. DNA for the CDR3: TGTGCCAGCAGCCTTGACAGAAGCTCCTATAATTCACCCCTCCACTTT.

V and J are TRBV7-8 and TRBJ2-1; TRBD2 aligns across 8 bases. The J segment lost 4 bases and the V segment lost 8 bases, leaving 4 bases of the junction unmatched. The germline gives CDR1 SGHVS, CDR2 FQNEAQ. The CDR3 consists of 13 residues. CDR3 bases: TGTGCCAGCCTCCCGGGGGGGTACAATGAGCAGTTCTTC. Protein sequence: CASLPGGYNEQFF.

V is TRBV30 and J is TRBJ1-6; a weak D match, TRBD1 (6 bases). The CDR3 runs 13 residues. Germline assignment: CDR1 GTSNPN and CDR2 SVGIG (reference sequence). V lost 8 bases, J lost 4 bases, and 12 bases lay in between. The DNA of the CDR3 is TGTGCCGGGACGGGACAATATAATTCACCCCTCCACTTT. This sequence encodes CAGTGQYNSPLHF.

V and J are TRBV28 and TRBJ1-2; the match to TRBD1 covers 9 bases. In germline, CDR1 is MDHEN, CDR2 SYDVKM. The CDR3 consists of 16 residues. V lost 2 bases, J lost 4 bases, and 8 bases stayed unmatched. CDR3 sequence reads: CASSLRSPGQGYGYTF. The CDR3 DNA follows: TGTGCCAGCAGTTTAAGATCTCCGGGACAGGGCTATGGCTACACCTTC.

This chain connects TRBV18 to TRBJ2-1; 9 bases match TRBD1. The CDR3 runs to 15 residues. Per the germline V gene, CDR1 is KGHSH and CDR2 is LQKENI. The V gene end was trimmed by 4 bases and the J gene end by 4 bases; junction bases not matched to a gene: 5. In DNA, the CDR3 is TGTGCCAGCTCACTCCGGGACAGGGCATACAATGAGCAGTTCTTC. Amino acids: CASSLRDRAYNEQFF.

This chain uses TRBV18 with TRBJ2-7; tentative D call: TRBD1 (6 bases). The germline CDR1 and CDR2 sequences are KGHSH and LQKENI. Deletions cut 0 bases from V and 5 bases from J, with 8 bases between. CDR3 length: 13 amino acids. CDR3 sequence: CASSPPGANEQYF. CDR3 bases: TGTGCCAGCTCACCACCGGGGGCCAACGAGCAGTACTTC.

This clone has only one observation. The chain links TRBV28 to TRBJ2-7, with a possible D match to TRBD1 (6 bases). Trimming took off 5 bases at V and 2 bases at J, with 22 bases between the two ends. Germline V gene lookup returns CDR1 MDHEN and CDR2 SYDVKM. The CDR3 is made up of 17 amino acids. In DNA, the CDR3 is TGTGCCAGCAGTCCCTGGGGGCGGCAGGGGTTAGCCTACGAGCAGTACTTC. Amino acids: CASSPWGRQGLAYEQYF.

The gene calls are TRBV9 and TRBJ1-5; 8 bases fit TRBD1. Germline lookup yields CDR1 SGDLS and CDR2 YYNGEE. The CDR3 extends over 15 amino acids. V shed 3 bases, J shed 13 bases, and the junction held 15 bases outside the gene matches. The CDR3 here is CASSATPGWTGHQHF. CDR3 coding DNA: TGTGCCAGCAGCGCCACCCCCGGGTGGACAGGGCATCAGCATTTT.

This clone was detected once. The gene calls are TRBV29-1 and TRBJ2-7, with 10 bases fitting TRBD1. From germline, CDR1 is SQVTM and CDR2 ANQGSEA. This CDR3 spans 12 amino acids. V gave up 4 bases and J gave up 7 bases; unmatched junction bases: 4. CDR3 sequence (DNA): TGCAGCGTTGGACAGGGGGCTAGGGAGCAGTACTTC. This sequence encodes CSVGQGAREQYF.

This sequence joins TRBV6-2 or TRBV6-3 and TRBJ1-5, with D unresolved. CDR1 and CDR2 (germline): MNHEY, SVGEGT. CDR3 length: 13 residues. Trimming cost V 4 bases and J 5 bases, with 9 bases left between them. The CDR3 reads CASSSYRDQPQHF. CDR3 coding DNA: TGTGCCAGCAGTTCCTACAGAGATCAGCCCCAGCATTTT.

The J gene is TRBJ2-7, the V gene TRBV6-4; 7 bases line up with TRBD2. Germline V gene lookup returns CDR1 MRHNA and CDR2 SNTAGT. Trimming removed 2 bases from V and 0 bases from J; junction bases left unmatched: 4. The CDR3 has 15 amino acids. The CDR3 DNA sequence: TGTGCCAGCAGTGACAGGCGGGGGAGCTCCTACGAGCAGTACGTC. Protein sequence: CASSDRRGSSYEQYV.

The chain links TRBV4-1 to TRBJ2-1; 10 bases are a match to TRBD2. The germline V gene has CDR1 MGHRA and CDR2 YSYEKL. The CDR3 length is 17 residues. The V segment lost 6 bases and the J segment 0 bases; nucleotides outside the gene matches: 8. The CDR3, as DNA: TGCGCCAGCAGGCCTAGCGGGGGCCTTAGCTCCTACAATGAGCAGTTCTTC. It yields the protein CASRPSGGLSSYNEQFF.

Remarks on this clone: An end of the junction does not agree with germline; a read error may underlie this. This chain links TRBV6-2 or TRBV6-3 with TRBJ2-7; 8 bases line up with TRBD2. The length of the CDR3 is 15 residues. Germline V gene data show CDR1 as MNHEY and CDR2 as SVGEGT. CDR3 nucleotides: TGTGCCAGCAGTCAGATGTCCACCTTGCGACACGGGAGGGACTTC. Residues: CASSQMSTLRHGRDF.

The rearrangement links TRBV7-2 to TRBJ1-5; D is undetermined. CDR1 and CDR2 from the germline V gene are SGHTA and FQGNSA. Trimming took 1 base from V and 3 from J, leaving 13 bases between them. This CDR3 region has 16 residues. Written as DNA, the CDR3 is TGTGCCAGCAGCTTAGATGTAAATCCTAACAATCAGCCCCAGCATTTT. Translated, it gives CASSLDVNPNNQPQHF.

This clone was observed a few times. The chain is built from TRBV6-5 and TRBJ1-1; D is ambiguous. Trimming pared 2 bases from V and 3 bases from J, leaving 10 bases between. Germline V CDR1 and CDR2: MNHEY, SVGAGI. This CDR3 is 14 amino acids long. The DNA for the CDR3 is TGTGCCAGCAGTTACCGGAGGTACGACACTGAAGCTTTCTTT. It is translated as CASSYRRYDTEAFF.

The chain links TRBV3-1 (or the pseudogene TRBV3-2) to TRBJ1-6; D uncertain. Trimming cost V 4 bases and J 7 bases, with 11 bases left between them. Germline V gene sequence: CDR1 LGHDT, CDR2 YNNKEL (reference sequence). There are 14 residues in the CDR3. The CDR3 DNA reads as TGTGCCAGCAGCCGCCCGGGAGAAAATTCACCCCTCCACTTT. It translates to CASSRPGENSPLHF.

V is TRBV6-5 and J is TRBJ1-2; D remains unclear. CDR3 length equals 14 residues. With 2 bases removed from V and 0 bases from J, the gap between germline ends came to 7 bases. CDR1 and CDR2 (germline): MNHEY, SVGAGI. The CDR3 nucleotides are TGTGCCAGCAGTTACCAAGCCCCTAACTATGGCTACACCTTC. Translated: CASSYQAPNYGYTF.

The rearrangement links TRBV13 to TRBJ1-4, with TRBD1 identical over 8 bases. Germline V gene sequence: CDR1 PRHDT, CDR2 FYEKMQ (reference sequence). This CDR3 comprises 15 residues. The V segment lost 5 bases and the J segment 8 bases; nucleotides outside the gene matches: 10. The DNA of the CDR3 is TGTGCCAGCAGCCGTTCCACAGGGGGAGGAGAAAAACTGTTTTTT. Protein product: CASSRSTGGGEKLFF.

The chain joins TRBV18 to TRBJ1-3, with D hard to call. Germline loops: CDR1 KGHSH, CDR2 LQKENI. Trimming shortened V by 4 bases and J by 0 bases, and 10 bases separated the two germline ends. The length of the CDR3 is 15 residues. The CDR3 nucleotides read TGTGCCAGCTCACTCCAGGATAGCTCTGGAAACACCATATATTTT. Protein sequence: CASSLQDSSGNTIYF.

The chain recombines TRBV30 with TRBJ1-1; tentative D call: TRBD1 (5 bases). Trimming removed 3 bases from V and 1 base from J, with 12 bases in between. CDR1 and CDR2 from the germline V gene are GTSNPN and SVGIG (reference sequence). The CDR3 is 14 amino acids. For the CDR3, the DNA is TGTGCCTGGAGAATGGGGACTTGGAACACTGAAGCTTTCTTT. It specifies CAWRMGTWNTEAFF.

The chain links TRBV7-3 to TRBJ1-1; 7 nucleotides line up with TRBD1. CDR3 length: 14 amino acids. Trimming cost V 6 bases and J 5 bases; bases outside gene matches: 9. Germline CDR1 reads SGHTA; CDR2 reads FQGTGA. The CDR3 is CASSPGQYWTEAFF. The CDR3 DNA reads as TGTGCCAGCAGTCCGGGACAGTATTGGACTGAAGCTTTCTTT. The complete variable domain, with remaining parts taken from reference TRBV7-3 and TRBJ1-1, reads GAGVSQTPSNKVTEKGKYVELRCDPISGHTALYWYRQSLGQGPEFLIYFQGTGAADDSGLPNDRFFAVRPEGSVSTLKIQRTERGDSAVYLCASSPGQYWTEAFFGQGTRLTVV.

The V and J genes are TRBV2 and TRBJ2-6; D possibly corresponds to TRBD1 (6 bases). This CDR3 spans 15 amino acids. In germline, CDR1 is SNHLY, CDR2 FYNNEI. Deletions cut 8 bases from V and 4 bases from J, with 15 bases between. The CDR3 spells CASRWTGTGANVLTF. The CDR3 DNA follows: TGTGCCAGCCGTTGGACGGGGACAGGGGCCAACGTCCTGACTTTC.

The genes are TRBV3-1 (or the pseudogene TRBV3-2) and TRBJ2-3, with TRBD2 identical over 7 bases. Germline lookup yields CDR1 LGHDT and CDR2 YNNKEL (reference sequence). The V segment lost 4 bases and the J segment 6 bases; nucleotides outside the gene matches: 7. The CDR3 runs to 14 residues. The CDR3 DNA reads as TGTGCCAGCAGCCCCGGACTAGTGGCGGATACGCAGTATTTT. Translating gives CASSPGLVADTQYF.

The CDR3 DNA is TGTGCCAGTAGTATAGTCTCCGGGTTAGCCAAAAACATTCAGTACTTC. This codes for CASSIVSGLAKNIQYF. This chain connects TRBV19 to TRBJ2-4; D gene uncertain. V shed 1 base and J shed 0 bases, with 10 bases lying between them. CDR3 length equals 16 residues. CDR1 and CDR2 from the germline V gene are LNHDA and SQIVND (reference sequence).

CDR3 sequence reads: CASSQTDRWATGYTF. The CDR3 DNA follows: TGTGCCAGCAGTCAGACGGACAGATGGGCCACTGGCTACACCTTC. J is TRBJ1-2 and V is TRBV28; D possibly corresponds to TRBD1 (6 bases). V was shortened by 5 bases and J by 7 bases, with 20 bases between the two germline ends. This CDR3 contains 15 residues. Germline V gives CDR1 MDHEN, CDR2 SYDVKM.

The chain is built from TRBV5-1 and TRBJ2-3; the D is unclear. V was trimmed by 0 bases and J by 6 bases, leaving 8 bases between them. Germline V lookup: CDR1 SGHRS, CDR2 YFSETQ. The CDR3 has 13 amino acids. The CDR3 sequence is CASSLVEWDTQYF. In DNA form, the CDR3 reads TGCGCCAGCAGCTTGGTAGAGTGGGATACGCAGTATTTT. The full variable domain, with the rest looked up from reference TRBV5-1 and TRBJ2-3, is KAGVTQTPRYLIKTRGQQVTLSCSPISGHRSVSWYQQTPGQGLQFLFEYFSETQRNKGNFPGRFSGRQFSNSRSEMNVSTLELGDSALYLCASSLVEWDTQYFGPGTRLTVL.

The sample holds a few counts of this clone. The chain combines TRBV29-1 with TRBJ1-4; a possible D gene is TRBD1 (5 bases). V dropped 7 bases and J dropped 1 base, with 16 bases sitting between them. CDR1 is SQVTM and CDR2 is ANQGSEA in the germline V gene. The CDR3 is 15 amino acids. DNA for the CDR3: TGCAGCGCCCAAACAGGTCCAGAAACTAATGAAAAACTGTTTTTT. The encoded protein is CSAQTGPETNEKLFF.

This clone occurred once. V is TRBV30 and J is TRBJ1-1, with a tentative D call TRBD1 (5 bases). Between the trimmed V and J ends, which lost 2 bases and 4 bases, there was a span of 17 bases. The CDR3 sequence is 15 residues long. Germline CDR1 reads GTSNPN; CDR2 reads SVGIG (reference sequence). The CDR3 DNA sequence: TGTGCCTGGAGTCCACGGGGGAAGGTCGGCACTGAAGCTTTCTTT. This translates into CAWSPRGKVGTEAFF.